The entry below gives a single T cell receptor (beta chain) sequence along with its context. Its target is not known. These data belong to a study of CXCR3-negative and CXCR3-positive naive CD8 T cells. Study findings and constraints: When CXCR3-positive naive cells were set against CXCR3-negative naive cells, the former had more hydrophobic TRB CDR3s. Similar TRBV-TRBJ usage characterized naive CXCR3-negative and CXCR3-positive cells; memory cells differed.

Naive CD8+ T lymphocytes were specified as CD45RO-CCR7+CD27+CD95-. Via 5' RACE with UMI labels, TRB cDNA libraries were prepared. TCRdb reprocessed the 5' RACE reads and stores each CDR3 protein as one record, lacking DNA. The table for this sample gives 50,000 to 65,000 distinct CDR3 sequences. The CDR3 is made up of 13 amino acids. CDR1 and CDR2 from the germline V gene are GTSNPN and SVGIG (reference sequence). The sequenced sample consisted of naive CXCR3- CD8+ T cells from blood. The subset is: CD45RO-CCR7+CD27+CD95- naive CD8+ T cells lacking CXCR3 (TNR3-). The TCR originated in a human donor in good health. Some clones in this sample may be carry-over from other donors' samples. The rearrangement uses TRBV30 and TRBJ2-7; TCRdb names TRBD1, which stays unverified in the absence of DNA. The CDR3 reads CACLRDTTYEQYF.